What follows are 17 T cell receptor beta chains derived from one specimen sequenced in a study of T cell responses to AZD1222 COVID-19 vaccine. Clones were read by immunoSEQ multiplex PCR, and TCRdb kept only the in-frame ones, dropping some. This table holds 150,000 to 200,000 clones, 90% to 95% found once. The material sequenced was peripheral blood, taken 28 days after the second AZD1222 dose. The receptors were gathered from an adult who received the AZD1222 COVID-19 vaccine.

The rearrangement joins TRBV3-1 (or the pseudogene TRBV3-2) to TRBJ2-3; 15 bases align to TRBD2. This CDR3 has 17 residues. Trimming at V came to 4 bases and at J to 4 bases, leaving 6 bases not matched to a gene. CDR1 is LGHDT and CDR2 is YNNKEL in the germline V gene (reference sequence). CDR3 in amino acids: CASSRGLAGGPADTQYF. DNA of the CDR3: TGTGCCAGCAGCCGAGGACTAGCGGGAGGGCCCGCAGATACGCAGTATTTT.

The chain recombines TRBV6-1 with TRBJ2-7; D is possibly TRBD1 (5 bases). This CDR3 has 15 amino acids. V was pared by 5 bases and J by 4 bases, with 18 bases between. Germline values: CDR1 MNHNS, CDR2 SASEGT. For the CDR3, the DNA is TGTGCCAGCAGTCCCCTGGGCAGGGTTACTTACGAGCAGTACTTC. This encodes CASSPLGRVTYEQYF.

The chain carries TRBV7-8 and TRBJ2-5; TRBD2 aligns across 11 bases. Trimming at V came to 5 bases and at J to 5 bases, leaving 7 bases not matched to a gene. The CDR3 contains 15 residues. Germline V lookup: CDR1 SGHVS, CDR2 FQNEAQ. CDR3 nucleotides: TGTGCCAGCAGCCGTCTAGCGGGAGGATACGAGACCCAGTACTTC. This gives the protein CASSRLAGGYETQYF.

V and J are TRBV14 and TRBJ1-2; D gene uncertain. Trimming took 0 bases from V and 2 from J, leaving 16 bases between them. Looked up from germline, CDR1 is SGHDN and CDR2 is FVKESK. CDR3 length equals 17 residues. The CDR3 loop is CASSQDLTYEENYGYTF. The DNA of the CDR3 is TGTGCCAGCAGCCAAGATCTCACGTACGAAGAAAACTATGGCTACACCTTC.

The chain has TRBV18 and TRBJ1-1, with 8 nucleotides matching TRBD1. J lost 1 base, V lost 5 bases, and 6 bases had no gene match. The length of the CDR3 is 15 residues. The germline gives CDR1 KGHSH, CDR2 LQKENI. The CDR3 reads CASSERGQANTEAFF. The CDR3, as DNA: TGTGCCAGCTCAGAGAGGGGACAGGCGAACACTGAAGCTTTCTTT.

The chain has TRBV13 and TRBJ1-4; no definite D call. V was clipped by 2 bases and J by 7 bases, with 5 bases between them. The CDR3 has 12 residues. Germline lookup yields CDR1 PRHDT and CDR2 FYEKMQ (reference sequence). CDR3 coding DNA: TGTGCCAGCAGCTTAATGGGTGAAAAACTGTTTTTT. Amino acid sequence: CASSLMGEKLFF.

The chain combines TRBV4-3 with TRBJ1-2; 7 bases are shared with TRBD1. The CDR3 contains 13 residues. Germline V lookup: CDR1 LGHNA, CDR2 YSLEER. After removal of 3 bases from V and 6 bases from J, the junction contained 4 bases not matched to a gene. CDR3 in DNA: TGCGCCAGCAGCCACAACAGGGGACATGGCTACACCTTC. Protein: CASSHNRGHGYTF.

The chain combines TRBV5-5 with TRBJ1-6; D is perhaps TRBD1 (6 bases). Trimming removed 0 bases from V and 7 bases from J, with 14 bases in between. Germline CDR1 reads SGHKS; CDR2 reads YYEKEE (reference sequence). The CDR3 spans 16 residues. Here the CDR3 DNA reads TGTGCCAGCAGCTTGGTAATAGGGCAGGGGAATTCACCCCTCCACTTT. Residues: CASSLVIGQGNSPLHF.

This clone is a singleton in its sample. This sequence joins TRBV29-1 and TRBJ1-1; tentatively, D is TRBD1 (5 bases). This CDR3 spans 12 amino acids. V was clipped by 4 bases and J by 1 base, with 7 bases between them. Germline CDR1 and CDR2: SQVTM and ANQGSEA. CDR3 in DNA: TGCAGCGTTGGGGGGGGGAACACTGAAGCTTTCTTT. Residues: CSVGGGNTEAFF.

J is TRBJ1-5 and V is TRBV4-2, with a possible D match to TRBD1 (6 bases). Trimming cost V 3 bases and J 0 bases, with 9 bases left between them. The CDR3 has 15 residues. The V gene's germline CDR1 is LGHNA and CDR2 YNFKEQ. The CDR3 region is CASSQGAYSNQPQHF. CDR3 nucleotides: TGTGCCAGCAGCCAGGGGGCCTATAGCAATCAGCCCCAGCATTTT.

The chain has TRBV12-3 or TRBV12-4 and TRBJ1-1; no clear D gene. The CDR3 runs 11 residues. V dropped 5 bases and J dropped 11 bases, with 12 bases sitting between them. CDR3 loop: CASSGNERAFF. DNA for the CDR3: TGTGCCAGCAGTGGGAACGAGCGGGCTTTCTTT.

The rearrangement joins TRBV4-1 to TRBJ2-2; 7 nucleotides line up with TRBD1. The length of the CDR3 is 13 residues. CDR1 is MGHRA, CDR2 YSYEKL, per germline. V was pared by 8 bases and J by 5 bases, with 5 bases of the junction left unmatched. The CDR3 DNA sequence: TGCGCCAGCGGCTACAGGGGAACCGGGGAGCTGTTTTTT. It specifies CASGYRGTGELFF.

V and J are TRBV6-2 or TRBV6-3 and TRBJ1-5; tentative D call: TRBD1 (5 bases). The germline V gene encodes CDR1 MNHEY and CDR2 SVGEGT. The CDR3 contains 15 residues. Trimming left V 2 bases short and J 2 bases short, with 10 bases between. Here the CDR3 DNA reads TGTGCCAGCAGTTACATAGGGGAGGGCAATCAGCCCCAGCATTTT. The encoded protein is CASSYIGEGNQPQHF.

The chain combines TRBV6-2 or TRBV6-3 with TRBJ2-5; D tentatively fits TRBD1 or TRBD2 (6 bases each). The CDR3 has 19 residues. CDR1 and CDR2 from the germline V gene are MNHEY and SVGEGT. V was pared by 5 bases and J by 9 bases, with 34 bases between. CDR3 sequence reads: CASSTDMVLREPRGEAQYF. Written as DNA, the CDR3 is TGTGCCAGCAGTACGGATATGGTCCTCCGCGAGCCGAGGGGGGAGGCCCAGTACTTC.

The chain joins TRBV15 to TRBJ2-7; D ambiguous. There are 14 residues in the CDR3. CDR1 and CDR2 from the germline V gene are LNHNV and YYDKDF (reference sequence). The V and J ends lost 0 bases and 6 bases respectively, with 12 bases between them. The CDR3 DNA sequence: TGTGCCACCAGCAGAGACCTTAGTTACCCCGAGCAGTACTTC. Translation gives CATSRDLSYPEQYF.

The rearrangement uses TRBV5-1 and TRBJ2-6, with a tentative D call TRBD2 (5 bases). The germline CDR1 and CDR2 sequences are SGHRS and YFSETQ. The germline V and J ends were trimmed by 8 bases and 0 bases, with 18 bases remaining between them. This CDR3 has 17 amino acids. CDR3 nucleotide sequence: TGCGCCAGTACTAGTGGCCCGGCCCTCTCTGGGGCCAACGTCCTGACTTTC. This translates into CASTSGPALSGANVLTF. The entire variable domain, with the rest obtained from reference TRBV5-1 and TRBJ2-6, is as follows: KAGVTQTPRYLIKTRGQQVTLSCSPISGHRSVSWYQQTPGQGLQFLFEYFSETQRNKGNFPGRFSGRQFSNSRSEMNVSTLELGDSALYLCASTSGPALSGANVLTFGAGSRLTVL.

This chain connects TRBV10-3 to TRBJ2-1; no reliable D call. V shed 10 bases and J shed 4 bases, with 11 bases lying between them. CDR3 length: 12 amino acids. Germline values: CDR1 ENHRY, CDR2 SYGVKD. The CDR3 loop is CATGLAYNEQFF. CDR3 in DNA: TGTGCCACAGGCCTTGCGTACAATGAGCAGTTCTTC.